Below, 25 T cell receptor beta chains from the same sample are listed, as sequenced in a study of T cell responses to AZD1222 COVID-19 vaccine. Using immunoSEQ multiplex PCR, the repertoire was profiled, and TCRdb retains in-frame clones only, with some absent. Of roughly 120,000 clones in the sample, 88% were seen once. The sample was peripheral blood, taken on day 0 of AZD1222 vaccination. These receptors all come from an adult in good health.

The chain has TRBV9 and TRBJ2-1, with D possibly TRBD2 on 5 matching bases. In germline, CDR1 is SGDLS, CDR2 YYNGEE. The CDR3 has 13 residues. The ends were cut back, 0 bases at V and 9 bases at J, with 10 bases in the middle. Written as DNA, the CDR3 is TGTGCCAGCAGCGTAGCACTAGACCTTGAGCAGTTCTTC. Its protein is CASSVALDLEQFF.

For this clone: Within the sample, other DNA sequences also encode this same CDR3. V and J are TRBV29-1 and TRBJ1-3, with a weak D call TRBD1 (5 bases). Germline loops: CDR1 SQVTM, CDR2 ANQGSEA. The CDR3 sequence is 12 residues long. V was shortened by 7 bases and J by 0 bases, with 7 bases between the two germline ends. CDR3 protein: CSAGTSGNTIYF. Here the CDR3 DNA reads TGCAGCGCCGGGACCTCTGGAAACACCATATATTTT.

This chain joins TRBV4-3 and TRBJ2-7; 7 bases fit TRBD1. The CDR3 sequence is 19 residues long. The V segment lost 1 base and the J segment 1 base; nucleotides outside the gene matches: 16. Germline V gene data show CDR1 as LGHNA and CDR2 as YSLEER. As DNA, the CDR3 is TGCGCCAGCAGCCAAGGGGCGTACCTCCGCGGACAGGCATCCTACGAGCAGTACTTC. Protein: CASSQGAYLRGQASYEQYF.

In its sample, this clone was seen once. The CDR3 DNA follows: TGTGCCAGCAGCGTAACAGGGATATTCACAGATACGCAGTATTTT. This sequence encodes CASSVTGIFTDTQYF. V usage is TRBV9 and J usage is TRBJ2-3, with D maybe TRBD1 (6 bases). The CDR3 is made up of 15 amino acids. Trimming left V 1 base short and J 2 bases short, with 11 bases between. Germline CDR1 is SGDLS and CDR2 is YYNGEE.

The gene calls are TRBV10-3 and TRBJ2-2; 11 nucleotides align to TRBD2. The CDR3 is 18 amino acids. Trimming at V came to 4 bases and at J to 4 bases, leaving 11 bases not matched to a gene. Germline V gives CDR1 ENHRY, CDR2 SYGVKD. This CDR3 reads CAISVELAGEVFTGELFF. DNA of the CDR3: TGTGCCATCAGTGTTGAACTAGCGGGAGAGGTATTCACCGGGGAGCTGTTTTTT.

The chain employs TRBV5-1 and TRBJ2-3, with 10 bases lining up with TRBD2. CDR3 size: 16 residues. V gave up 4 bases and J gave up 3 bases; unmatched junction bases: 8. Germline CDR1 SGHRS, CDR2 YFSETQ. This chain's CDR3 is CASSDRAGGLTDTQYF. The CDR3 nucleotides are TGCGCCAGCAGCGACCGAGCGGGGGGGCTTACAGATACGCAGTATTTT.

This clone turned up a few times. This sequence joins TRBV6-5 and TRBJ2-5, with D perhaps matching TRBD2 (6 bases). The CDR3 runs 16 residues. The V end was cut by 3 bases, the J end by 2 bases, with 16 bases between. Germline CDR1 and CDR2: MNHEY and SVGAGI. The DNA for the CDR3 is TGTGCCAGCAGTTATCGGATTAGCGGCCCACAAGAGACCCAGTACTTC. Translation gives CASSYRISGPQETQYF.

CDR3: CASSLVGQGTQPQHF. CDR3 coding DNA: TGTGCCAGCAGTTTAGTCGGGCAGGGGACTCAGCCCCAGCATTTT. The chain joins TRBV27 to TRBJ1-5; D may be TRBD1 (6 bases). V lost 2 bases and J 6 bases, leaving 14 bases between the germline ends. CDR3 size: 15 residues. Germline values: CDR1 MNHEY, CDR2 SMNVEV (reference sequence).

This clone was observed many times. The CDR3 region is CASSHRGDGQPQHF. In nucleotides, the CDR3 is TGTGCCAGCAGCCACCGGGGGGACGGTCAGCCCCAGCATTTT. This rearrangement joins TRBV7-9 to TRBJ1-5, with TRBD1 as a possible D gene (5 bases). V lost 5 bases and J lost 6, with 14 bases in between. There are 14 residues in the CDR3. Germline lookup yields CDR1 SEHNR and CDR2 FQNEAQ (reference sequence). The full variable domain, in which reference TRBV7-9 and TRBJ1-5 provide the parts outside the CDR3, is DTGVSQNPRHKITKRGQNVTFRCDPISEHNRLYWYRQTLGQGPEFLTYFQNEAQLEKSRLLSDRFSAERPKGSFSTLEIQRTEQGDSAMYLCASSHRGDGQPQHFGDGTRLSIL.

The chain joins TRBV7-9 to TRBJ2-7, with D perhaps TRBD1 or TRBD2 (5 bases each). Germline V gene sequence: CDR1 SEHNR, CDR2 FQNEAQ (reference sequence). CDR3 length equals 15 residues. Trimming left V 4 bases short and J 2 bases short, with 15 bases between. The CDR3 loop is CASSSKWDRPYEQYF. The CDR3 DNA follows: TGTGCCAGCAGCTCCAAATGGGACCGACCCTACGAGCAGTACTTC.

The chain joins TRBV10-3 to TRBJ2-5, with TRBD2 identical over 12 bases. CDR3 size: 16 residues. CDR1 is ENHRY, CDR2 SYGVKD, per germline. The V and J ends lost 3 bases and 5 bases, in that order; junction bases with no gene match: 7. DNA of the CDR3: TGTGCCATCAGTGAACCTAGCGGGAGGGCCGGGGAGACCCAGTACTTC. Protein product: CAISEPSGRAGETQYF.

The V gene is TRBV6-5, the J gene TRBJ1-2; weak D call: TRBD1 (6 bases). The CDR3 has 13 residues. Germline V gives CDR1 MNHEY, CDR2 SVGAGI. Trimming pared 7 bases from V and 2 bases from J, leaving 11 bases between. In nucleotides, the CDR3 is TGTGCCAGCAACCCGGGGGGCAACTATGGCTACACCTTC. Residues: CASNPGGNYGYTF.

V is TRBV7-2 and J is TRBJ2-5; TRBD2 matches 16 bases. This CDR3 spans 19 amino acids. The germline CDR1 and CDR2 sequences are SGHTA and FQGNSA. J was trimmed by 5 bases and V by 5 bases; bases with no gene match: 14. CDR3 in amino acids: CASSLEGTSGRAFRETQYF. The DNA for the CDR3 is TGTGCCAGCAGCCTGGAAGGGACTAGCGGGAGGGCCTTCAGGGAGACCCAGTACTTC.

V and J are TRBV14 and TRBJ2-1; the D is unclear. The ends were cut back, 4 bases at V and 7 bases at J, with 11 bases in the middle. The CDR3 totals 13 residues. Germline V CDR1 and CDR2: SGHDN, FVKESK. CDR3 sequence reads: CASSPQLRNEQFF. CDR3 coding DNA: TGTGCCAGCAGCCCCCAATTGCGTAATGAGCAGTTCTTC.

The chain has TRBV4-2 and TRBJ2-7; D gene ambiguous. This CDR3 comprises 12 residues. V was pared by 4 bases and J by 5 bases, with 9 bases between. The germline V gene encodes CDR1 LGHNA and CDR2 YNFKEQ. CDR3 sequence (DNA): TGTGCCAGCAGCCCCGGTTTCGACGAGCAGTACTTC. Protein sequence: CASSPGFDEQYF.

The chain uses TRBV18 and TRBJ1-5, with 9 bases matching TRBD1. The CDR3 length is 15 residues. With 5 bases clipped from V and 6 bases from J, the junction kept 8 bases outside the gene matches. Germline V gives CDR1 KGHSH, CDR2 LQKENI. CDR3 protein: CASSEGQGAGQPQHF. CDR3 nucleotides: TGTGCCAGCTCAGAGGGACAGGGCGCGGGTCAGCCCCAGCATTTT.

The V gene is TRBV3-1 (or the pseudogene TRBV3-2), the J gene TRBJ2-1, with 11 bases fitting TRBD2. V dropped 0 bases and J dropped 7; count of bases not matched to a gene: 8. The CDR3 loop spans 17 amino acids. Germline V gene lookup returns CDR1 LGHDT and CDR2 YNNKEL (reference sequence). The CDR3 sequence is CASSQDTTSGNRNEQFF. CDR3 DNA: TGTGCCAGCAGCCAAGATACGACTAGCGGGAACAGAAATGAGCAGTTCTTC.

CDR3 sequence: CALLEAGGKTGELFF. The CDR3 DNA follows: TGCGCCCTCCTTGAGGCGGGAGGAAAGACCGGGGAGCTGTTTTTT. The chain recombines TRBV10-1 with TRBJ2-2; 8 nucleotides agree with TRBD2. V shed 11 bases and J 5 bases; nucleotides not matched to a gene: 13. Germline assignment: CDR1 WNHNN and CDR2 SYGVQD (reference sequence). The length of the CDR3 is 15 residues.

This chain joins TRBV5-1 and TRBJ2-2; maybe TRBD2 (6 bases). Deletions cut 6 bases from V and 6 bases from J, with 15 bases between. The CDR3 length is 14 residues. Germline CDR1 SGHRS, CDR2 YFSETQ. CDR3 sequence (DNA): TGCGCCAGCAAGGAGGGCCCGCAATCCGGGGAGCTGTTTTTT. It codes for CASKEGPQSGELFF.

This chain connects TRBV19 to TRBJ1-2; D not certain. With 1 base removed from V and 4 bases from J, the gap between germline ends came to 10 bases. The CDR3 spans 14 residues. Germline V CDR1 and CDR2: LNHDA, SQIVND (reference sequence). The CDR3 protein is CASSIGGPRYGYTF. The CDR3 DNA is TGTGCCAGTAGTATAGGAGGCCCGCGCTATGGCTACACCTTC. The entire variable domain, with the rest obtained from reference TRBV19 and TRBJ1-2, is as follows: DGGITQSPKYLFRKEGQNVTLSCEQNLNHDAMYWYRQDPGQGLRLIYYSQIVNDFQKGDIAEGYSVSREKKESFPLTVTSAQKNPTAFYLCASSIGGPRYGYTFGSGTRLTVV.

The gene calls are TRBV4-1 and TRBJ1-5, with 11 bases that match TRBD1. The V segment lost 2 bases and the J segment 0 bases; nucleotides outside the gene matches: 12. Germline V CDR1 and CDR2: MGHRA, YSYEKL. This CDR3 region has 20 residues. CDR3 residues: CASSQPRGDRGAYSNQPQHF. CDR3 in DNA: TGCGCCAGCAGCCAACCTAGGGGGGACAGGGGGGCCTATAGCAATCAGCCCCAGCATTTT.

The chain combines TRBV30 with TRBJ2-5; TRBD1 agrees at 7 bases. The V and J ends lost 3 bases and 5 bases, in that order; junction bases with no gene match: 9. This CDR3 has 14 residues. The germline V gene has CDR1 GTSNPN and CDR2 SVGIG (reference sequence). CDR3: CAWSTNRGWETQYF. Here the CDR3 DNA reads TGTGCCTGGAGCACCAACAGGGGTTGGGAGACCCAGTACTTC.

This chain links TRBV27 with TRBJ1-4; tentative D call: TRBD1 (5 bases). Germline V gene sequence: CDR1 MNHEY, CDR2 SMNVEV (reference sequence). This CDR3 region has 15 residues. The V and J ends lost 5 bases and 0 bases respectively, with 10 bases between them. The CDR3 DNA is TGTGCCAGCAGTCATGACAGTTCAACTAATGAAAAACTGTTTTTT. This gives the protein CASSHDSSTNEKLFF.

The chain carries TRBV5-6 and TRBJ2-7; D possibly corresponds to TRBD1 (6 bases). CDR1 and CDR2 (germline): SGHDT, YYEEEE. This CDR3 has 14 residues. The V end was cut by 6 bases, the J end by 1 base, with 14 bases between. Here the CDR3 DNA reads TGTGCCAGCACCCGGGGTGACAGGTCCTACGAGCAGTACTTC. Translation: CASTRGDRSYEQYF.

The chain joins TRBV6-2 or TRBV6-3 to TRBJ2-7, with D tentatively TRBD1 or TRBD2 (5 bases each). The V and J ends lost 2 bases and 3 bases respectively, with 17 bases between them. This CDR3 is 16 amino acids long. CDR1 is MNHEY, CDR2 SVGEGT, per germline. CDR3 in amino acids: CASSYGPGRRGYEQYF. DNA of the CDR3: TGTGCCAGCAGTTACGGGCCGGGACGGAGAGGCTACGAGCAGTACTTC.